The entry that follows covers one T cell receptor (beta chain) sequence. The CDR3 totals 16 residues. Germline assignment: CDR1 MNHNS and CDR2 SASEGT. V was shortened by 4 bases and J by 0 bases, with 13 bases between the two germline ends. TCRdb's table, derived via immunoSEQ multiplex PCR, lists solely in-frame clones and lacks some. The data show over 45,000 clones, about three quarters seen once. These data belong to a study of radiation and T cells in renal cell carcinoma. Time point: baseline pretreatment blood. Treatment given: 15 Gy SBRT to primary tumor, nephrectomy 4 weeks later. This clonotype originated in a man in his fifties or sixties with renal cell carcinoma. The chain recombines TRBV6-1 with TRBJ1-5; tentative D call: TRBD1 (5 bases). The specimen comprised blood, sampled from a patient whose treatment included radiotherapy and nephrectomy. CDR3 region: CASSARDDYSNQPQHF. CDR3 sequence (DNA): TGTGCCAGCAGTGCCCGGGACGACTATAGCAATCAGCCCCAGCATTTT.